This is a list of T cell receptor beta chains from one sample in a study of T cell repertoires in cytomegalovirus infection. TCRdb re-analysed the reads in MiXCR, keeping a single row per CDR3 protein. Among roughly 280,000 distinct CDR3 sequences, about 13% were seen once, and the ten largest hold 8.8%. Sequencing input: PBMCs. The receptors derive from a human donor in good health (CMV status not recorded). Some clones in this sample may be carry-over from other donors' samples. The CDR3 runs from the conserved cysteine through the conserved F or W. D genes are given only for firm matches. A row's size may be missing; if present it is once, few, many or a size class.

TRBD1,TRBJ2-7,TRBV7-9,many,TGTGCCAGCAGCTTTCCGGACAGGGGGTACGAGCAGTACTTC,CASSFPDRGYEQYF
-,TRBJ2-1,TRBV6-2/TRBV6-3,-,TGTGCCAGCAGTTACGGGACTGTCTCCTACAATGAGCAGTTCTTC,CASSYGTVSYNEQFF
TRBD2,TRBJ2-5,TRBV20-1,many,TGCAGTGCGACCGATCGACTAGCGGGCGGGGAGACCCAGTACTTC,CSATDRLAGGETQYF
TRBD1,TRBJ1-4,TRBV5-4,few,TGTGCCAGCAGCCGGACAGGGGTGACTAATGAAAAACTGTTTTTT,CASSRTGVTNEKLFF
-,TRBJ1-1,TRBV3-1,few,TGTGCCAGCAGCCAACACCCTCCCCTGGGGACATTGAACACTGAAGCTTTCTTT,CASSQHPPLGTLNTEAFF
-,TRBJ1-6,TRBV7-2,many,TGTGCCAGCAGCTTAGGTGCGCAGACCAATTCACCCCTCCACTTT,CASSLGAQTNSPLHF
TRBD1,TRBJ2-7,TRBV7-9,many,TGTGCCAGCAGCGAGGACAGGGGCGAGCAGTACTTC,CASSEDRGEQYF
TRBD1,TRBJ1-4,TRBV6-6,few,TGTGCCAGCAGATCTATAATACAGGGGGACGAAAAACTGTTTTTT,CASRSIIQGDEKLFF
TRBD2,TRBJ2-3,TRBV19,many,TGTGCCAGTAGTATAGATGACCCGGGACTAGCGTTTTCAGATACGCAGTATTTT,CASSIDDPGLAFSDTQYF
TRBD2,TRBJ2-2,TRBV5-1,-,TGCGCCAGCAGCACGCTAGCGGACCTCACCGGGGAGCTGTTTTTT,CASSTLADLTGELFF
TRBD1,TRBJ2-2,TRBV6-4,many,TGTGCCAGCAGTCAGGGACAGGGTGACACCGGGGAGCTGTTTTTT,CASSQGQGDTGELFF
TRBD1,TRBJ1-5,TRBV28,many,TGTGCCAGCAGTTTTTCAGGGGGCGGCGGCCCACAAACCTATCAGCCCCAGCATTTT,CASSFSGGGGPQTYQPQHF
TRBD2,TRBJ2-7,TRBV20-1,many,TGCAGTGGCAAGCGGGAGTCTCTGCGCGAGCAGTACTTC,CSGKRESLREQYF
TRBD1,TRBJ2-1,TRBV15,many,TGTGCCACCAGCAGAAAGGGGGCGTCCTACAATGAGCAGTTCTTC,CATSRKGASYNEQFF
TRBD1,TRBJ2-1,TRBV12-3/TRBV12-4,-,TGTGCCAGCACCCCCCCGCGGGACAGGGGGCGCAATGAGCAGTTCTTC,CASTPPRDRGRNEQFF
TRBD2,TRBJ2-3,TRBV7-2,many,TGTGCCAGCAGCGTAGGACTAGCGGGAGGGCCAACAGATACGCAGTATTTT,CASSVGLAGGPTDTQYF
-,TRBJ1-2,TRBV7-6,many,TGTGCCAGCAGCCCGGTAGGGGGAAAATGGATCGACTACACCTTC,CASSPVGGKWIDYTF
-,TRBJ1-6,TRBV28,many,TGTGCCAGCAGTTTACTCCCTCGACAGGCTGAGAGCTCCTATAATTCACCCCTCCACTTT,CASSLLPRQAESSYNSPLHF
TRBD1,TRBJ1-1,TRBV6-2/TRBV6-3,few,TGTGCCAGCAGCTCCTATACCAGGGGGCGCGGCACTGAAGCTTTCTTT,CASSSYTRGRGTEAFF
-,TRBJ1-1,TRBV5-1,many,TGCGCCAGCAGCTCGGGACCCACGAACACTGAAGCTTTCTTT,CASSSGPTNTEAFF
-,TRBJ1-3,TRBV7-8,many,TGTGCCAGCAGCACCAGGACAGCTCGAGGCCACACCATATATTTT,CASSTRTARGHTIYF
-,TRBJ2-3,TRBV29-1,-,TGCAGCGCTGAGCCTACAGATACGCAGTATTTT,CSAEPTDTQYF
TRBD2,TRBJ2-3,TRBV2,few,TGTGCCAGCAGTGTAGCGGGGGGGATTAAAGATACGCAGTATTTT,CASSVAGGIKDTQYF
TRBD1,TRBJ2-7,TRBV10-3,few,TGTGCCATCAGTCCGGACAGGAACTCCTACGAGCAGTACTTC,CAISPDRNSYEQYF
TRBD1,TRBJ2-7,TRBV20-1,-,TGCAGTGCTACAGACAGGGCGCGCAACGAGCAGTACTTC,CSATDRARNEQYF
TRBD2,TRBJ2-1,TRBV2,many,TGTGCCAGCAGTACGGCTAGCGGGATCCGCAATGAGCAGTTCTTC,CASSTASGIRNEQFF
-,TRBJ2-5,TRBV15,-,TGTGCCACCAGCCGGGCCCCTTCTGAGACCCAGTACTTC,CATSRAPSETQYF
-,TRBJ2-7,TRBV7-2,many,TGTGCCAGCAGCCCAGGGAGCCTCTCCTACGAGCAGTACTTC,CASSPGSLSYEQYF
TRBD1,TRBJ1-2,TRBV7-2,many,TGTGCCAGCAGCTTTAAGACAGGGAGTGTTTATGGCTACACCTTC,CASSFKTGSVYGYTF
-,TRBJ1-1,TRBV12-5,many,TGTGCTAGTGTCCGGTTGAACACTGAAGCTTTCTTT,CASVRLNTEAFF
TRBD1,TRBJ2-2,TRBV7-9,-,TGTGCCAGCAGCTTACCGTTGACAGGGGTTCGGTACACCGGGGAGCTGTTTTTT,CASSLPLTGVRYTGELFF
-,TRBJ2-7,TRBV7-2,many,TGTGCCAGCAGCTTAGGGGGGCAGCCCTACGAGCAGTACTTC,CASSLGGQPYEQYF
-,TRBJ2-7,TRBV19,many,TGTGCCAGTAGTATAAACGCAGCTGGAAACGAGCAGTACTTC,CASSINAAGNEQYF
TRBD1,TRBJ2-5,TRBV7-2,many,TGTGCCAGCAGCCGCCGCGGGGGACAGGGGGAGACCCAGTACTTC,CASSRRGGQGETQYF
TRBD1,TRBJ2-2,TRBV7-2,-,TGTGCCAGCAGGAAGACAGGGGGGAAATCCGGGGAGCTGTTTTTT,CASRKTGGKSGELFF
-,TRBJ2-7,TRBV4-2,once,TGTGCCAGCAGCCCCGCCGTGCTGGCATACGAGCAGTACTTC,CASSPAVLAYEQYF
-,TRBJ2-4,TRBV7-3,many,TGTGCCAGCAGCTCTTATGTGACAGACACCAAAAACATTCAGTACTTC,CASSSYVTDTKNIQYF
-,TRBJ2-7,TRBV20-1,-,TGCAGTGCGGGGAGCTCCTCGGGGCAGTACTTC,CSAGSSSGQYF
-,TRBJ2-5,TRBV7-2,many,TGTGCCAGCAGCTCGGAAGTACCCCGATTTAAAGAAGAGACCCAGTACTTC,CASSSEVPRFKEETQYF
-,TRBJ2-7,TRBV2,-,TGTGCCAGCGTCGGCTCCTACGAGCAGTACTTC,CASVGSYEQYF
-,TRBJ2-2,TRBV5-1,many,TGCGCCAGCAGAGCGAACACCGGGGAGCTGTTTTTT,CASRANTGELFF
-,TRBJ2-1,TRBV20-1,-,TGCAGTGCTAGAGATCTAGGCGGGCCCTCGAACAATGAGCAGTTCTTC,CSARDLGGPSNNEQFF
-,TRBJ1-2,TRBV7-2,many,TGTGCCAGCAGCCGCGACGGGGGGCCCTATGGCTACACCTTC,CASSRDGGPYGYTF
TRBD2,TRBJ2-5,TRBV10-3,few,TGTGCCATCAGTTGGACTAGCGGGGGGGACTTCCAAGAGACCCAGTACTTC,CAISWTSGGDFQETQYF
-,TRBJ2-5,TRBV7-9,-,TGTGCCAGCAGCTTAGCGCAGCTAGAGACCCAGTACTTC,CASSLAQLETQYF
TRBD1,TRBJ2-7,TRBV7-9,many,TGTGCCAGCAGCAGAGCCGGGACAGGGAACTCCTACGAGCAGTACTTC,CASSRAGTGNSYEQYF
TRBD1,TRBJ2-7,TRBV4-2,few,TGTGCCAGCAGCCAAGTTTTCGACAGGGACGCCGAAGAGCAGTACTTC,CASSQVFDRDAEEQYF
-,TRBJ1-5,TRBV6-2/TRBV6-3,many,TGTGCCAGCAGTTACGACGGGACCTATCAGCCCCAGCATTTT,CASSYDGTYQPQHF
-,TRBJ2-2,TRBV7-3,many,TGTGCCAGCAGCTCCCGGGTCACCGGGGAGCTGTTTTTT,CASSSRVTGELFF
TRBD1,TRBJ1-1,TRBV28,-,TGTGCCAGCAGCCCGACAGGGGGAATGGGTTCCTCCCCGGGGGCTTTCTTT,CASSPTGGMGSSPGAFF
-,TRBJ2-3,TRBV4-3,many,TGCGCCAGCAGCCAAGAGGCTAATGCGGCAGATACGCAGTATTTT,CASSQEANAADTQYF
-,TRBJ1-2,TRBV20-1,few,TGCAGTGCTCGAGGACGGTCCAGGGACTATGGCTACACCTTC,CSARGRSRDYGYTF
-,TRBJ1-1,TRBV2,-,TGTGCCACATCGAACACTGAAGCTTTCTTT,CATSNTEAFF
TRBD1,TRBJ2-1,TRBV19,few,TGTGCCAGTAGAAGACAGGGGGGAACCTACAATGAGCAGTTCTTC,CASRRQGGTYNEQFF
-,TRBJ1-2,TRBV28,many,TGTGCCAGCGATACACAGGGTGTAGGTGGCTACACCTTC,CASDTQGVGGYTF
-,TRBJ1-1,TRBV15,-,TGTGCCACCAGCAGAGGAGTTATCGACCCGAACACTGAAGCTTTCTTT,CATSRGVIDPNTEAFF
TRBD2,TRBJ2-7,TRBV10-3,few,TGTGCCATCAGTGACCTAACTAGCGGGGTTCCCTACGAGCAGTACTTC,CAISDLTSGVPYEQYF